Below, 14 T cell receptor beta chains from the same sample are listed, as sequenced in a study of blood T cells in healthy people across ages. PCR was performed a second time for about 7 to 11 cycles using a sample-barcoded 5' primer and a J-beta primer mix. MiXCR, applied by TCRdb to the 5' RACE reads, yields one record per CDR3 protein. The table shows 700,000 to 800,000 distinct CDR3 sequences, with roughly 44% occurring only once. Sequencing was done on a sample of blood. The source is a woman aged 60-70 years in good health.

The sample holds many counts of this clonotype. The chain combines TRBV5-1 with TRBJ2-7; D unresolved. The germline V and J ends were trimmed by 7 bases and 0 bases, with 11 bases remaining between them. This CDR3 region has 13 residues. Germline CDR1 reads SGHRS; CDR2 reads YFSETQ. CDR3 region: CASSTPSSYEQYF. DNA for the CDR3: TGCGCCAGCTCAACTCCAAGCTCCTACGAGCAGTACTTC.

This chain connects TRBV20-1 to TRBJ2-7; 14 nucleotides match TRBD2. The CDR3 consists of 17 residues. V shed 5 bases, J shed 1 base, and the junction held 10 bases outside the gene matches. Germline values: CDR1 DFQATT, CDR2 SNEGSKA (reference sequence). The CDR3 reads CSALDGLAGGMSYEQYF. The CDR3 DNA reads TGCAGTGCTTTGGACGGACTAGCGGGAGGAATGTCCTACGAGCAGTACTTC.

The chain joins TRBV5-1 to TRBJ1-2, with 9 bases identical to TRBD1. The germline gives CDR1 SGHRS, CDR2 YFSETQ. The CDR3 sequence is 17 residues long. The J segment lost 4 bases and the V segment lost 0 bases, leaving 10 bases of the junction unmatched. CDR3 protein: CASSLDGGKTGGYGYTF. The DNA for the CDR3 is TGCGCCAGCAGCTTGGACGGGGGGAAGACAGGGGGCTATGGCTACACCTTC.

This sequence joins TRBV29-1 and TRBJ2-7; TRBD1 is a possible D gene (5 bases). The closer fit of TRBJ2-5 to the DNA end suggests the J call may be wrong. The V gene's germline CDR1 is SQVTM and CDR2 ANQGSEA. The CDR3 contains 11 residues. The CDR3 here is CSSGISGTQYF. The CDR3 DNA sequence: TGCAGCTCAGGGATCTCCGGGACCCAGTACTTC.

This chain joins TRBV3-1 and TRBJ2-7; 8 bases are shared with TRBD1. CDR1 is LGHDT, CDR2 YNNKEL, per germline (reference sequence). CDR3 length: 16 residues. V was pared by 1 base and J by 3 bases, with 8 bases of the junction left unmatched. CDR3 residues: CASSQAIRGRIYEQYF. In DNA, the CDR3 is TGTGCCAGCAGCCAAGCGATCAGGGGGCGCATCTACGAGCAGTACTTC.

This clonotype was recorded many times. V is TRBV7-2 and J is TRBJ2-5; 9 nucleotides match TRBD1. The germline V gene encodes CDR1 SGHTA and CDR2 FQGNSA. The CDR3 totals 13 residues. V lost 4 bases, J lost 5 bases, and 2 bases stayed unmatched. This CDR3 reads CASSSGQGETQYF. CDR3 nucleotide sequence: TGTGCCAGCAGCTCCGGACAGGGGGAGACCCAGTACTTC.

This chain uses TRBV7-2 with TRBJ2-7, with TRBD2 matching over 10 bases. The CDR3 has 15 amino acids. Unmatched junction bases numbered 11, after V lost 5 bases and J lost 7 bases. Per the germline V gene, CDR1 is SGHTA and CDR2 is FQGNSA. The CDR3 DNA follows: TGTGCCAGCAGCCCCGGACTAGCGGAGTACAATGAGCAGTACTTC. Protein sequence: CASSPGLAEYNEQYF.

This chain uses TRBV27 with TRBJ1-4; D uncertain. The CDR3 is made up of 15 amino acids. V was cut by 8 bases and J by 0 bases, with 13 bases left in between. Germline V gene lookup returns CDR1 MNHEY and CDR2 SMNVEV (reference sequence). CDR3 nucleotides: TGTGCCAGCCGCCCGAGCGGGTCAACTAATGAAAAACTGTTTTTT. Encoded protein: CASRPSGSTNEKLFF. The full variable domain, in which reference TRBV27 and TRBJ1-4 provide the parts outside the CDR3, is EAQVTQNPRYLITVTGKKLTVTCSQNMNHEYMSWYRQDPGLGLRQIYYSMNVEVTDKGDVPEGYKVSRKEKRNFPLILESPSPNQTSLYFCASRPSGSTNEKLFFGSGTQLSVL.

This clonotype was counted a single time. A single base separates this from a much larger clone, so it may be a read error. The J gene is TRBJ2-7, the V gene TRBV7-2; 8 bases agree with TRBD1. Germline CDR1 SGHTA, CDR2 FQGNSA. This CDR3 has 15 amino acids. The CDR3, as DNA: TGTGTCAGCAGCTTAACGGGACAGGTTCACTACGAGCAGTACTTC. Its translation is CVSSLTGQVHYEQYF.

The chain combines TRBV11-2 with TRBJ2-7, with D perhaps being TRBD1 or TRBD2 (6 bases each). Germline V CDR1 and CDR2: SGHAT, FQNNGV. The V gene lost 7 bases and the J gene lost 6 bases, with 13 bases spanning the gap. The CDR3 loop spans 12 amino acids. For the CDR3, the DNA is TGTGCCAGCAAGTTCGGGGGCGGCGAGCAGTACTTC. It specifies CASKFGGGEQYF. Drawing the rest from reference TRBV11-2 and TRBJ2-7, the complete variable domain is EAGVAQSPRYKIIEKRQSVAFWCNPISGHATLYWYQQILGQGPKLLIQFQNNGVVDDSQLPKDRFSAERLKGVDSTLKIQPAKLEDSAVYLCASKFGGGEQYFGPGTRLTVT.

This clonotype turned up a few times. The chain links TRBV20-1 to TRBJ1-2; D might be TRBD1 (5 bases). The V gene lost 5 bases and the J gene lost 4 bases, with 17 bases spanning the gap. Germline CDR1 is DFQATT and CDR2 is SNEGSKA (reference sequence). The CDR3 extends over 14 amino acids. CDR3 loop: CSARDRDGAYGYTF. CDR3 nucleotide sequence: TGCAGTGCTCGGGACCGGGACGGAGCCTATGGCTACACCTTC.

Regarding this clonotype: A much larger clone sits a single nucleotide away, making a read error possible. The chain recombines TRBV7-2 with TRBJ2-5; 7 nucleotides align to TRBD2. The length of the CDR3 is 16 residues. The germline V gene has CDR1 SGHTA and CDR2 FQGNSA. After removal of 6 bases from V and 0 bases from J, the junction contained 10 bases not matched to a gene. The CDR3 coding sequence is TGTGCCAGCAGATTGAGAGTAGCGGGTAACCAAGAGACCCAGTACTTC. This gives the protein CASRLRVAGNQETQYF.

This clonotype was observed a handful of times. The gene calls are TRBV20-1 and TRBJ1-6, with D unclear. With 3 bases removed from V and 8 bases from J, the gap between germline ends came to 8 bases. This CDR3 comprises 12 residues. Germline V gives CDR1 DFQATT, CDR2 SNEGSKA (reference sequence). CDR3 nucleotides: TGCAGTGCTAGCGACACCTATTCACCCCTCCACTTT. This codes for CSASDTYSPLHF.

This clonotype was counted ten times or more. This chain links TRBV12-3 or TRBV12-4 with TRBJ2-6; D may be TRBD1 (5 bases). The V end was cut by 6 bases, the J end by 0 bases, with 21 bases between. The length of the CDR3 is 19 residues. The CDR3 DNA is TGTGCCAGCAGCCGAGGTTTAAGGGGCCTTAACTCTGGGGCCAACGTCCTGACTTTC. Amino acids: CASSRGLRGLNSGANVLTF.